Listed below are T cell receptor beta chains from one sample, sequenced in a study of beta chain features in type 1 diabetes. Profiling relied on immunoSEQ multiplex PCR, and the TCRdb table lists in-frame clones only, not all of them. This sample carries about 230,000 clones, about 9.3% of them seen once, and the ten largest clones take less than 0.035%. Sequencing used naive CD4+ T cells from blood. The origin of the receptors is a young woman in good health. Each CDR3 is given with its conserved first and last residue. The D gene is left open where the match is weak. Clone size appears in some rows only: once, few, many, or a class for an expanded clone.

j_call | cdr3_length | d_call | clone_size | v_call | cdr3_aa | cdr3_nt
TRBJ2-5 | 12 | NA | NA | TRBV30 | CAWSVILETQYF | TGTGCCTGGAGCGTCATACTAGAGACCCAGTACTTC
TRBJ2-3 | 16 | TRBD2 | NA | TRBV14 | CASSQGLALSTDTQYF | TGTGCCAGCAGCCAGGGACTAGCGTTGAGCACAGATACGCAGTATTTT
TRBJ1-5 | 12 | NA | few | TRBV28 | CASSPVSQPQHF | TGTGCCAGCAGCCCCGTTAGTCAGCCCCAGCATTTT
TRBJ1-4 | 10 | NA | NA | TRBV6-1 | CASSDSGMFF | TGTGCCAGCAGTGACAGTGGCATGTTTTTT
TRBJ2-2 | 15 | TRBD2 | NA | TRBV2 | CASSGEGMNTGELFF | TGTGCCAGCAGCGGGGAGGGCATGAACACCGGGGAGCTGTTTTTT
TRBJ2-1 | 15 | NA | NA | TRBV6-5 | CASSYSGRVGNEQFF | TGTGCCAGCAGTTACTCGGGCAGGGTAGGCAATGAGCAGTTCTTC
TRBJ2-5 | 11 | TRBD2 | many | TRBV20-1 | CSANREDAQYF | TGCAGTGCTAATCGGGAGGACGCCCAGTACTTC
TRBJ1-6 | 13 | TRBD1 | few | TRBV5-1 | CASSYGQGSPLHF | TGCGCCAGCAGCTACGGACAGGGATCACCCCTCCACTTT
TRBJ2-7 | 13 | NA | NA | TRBV29-1 | CSVKQGRGDEQYF | TGCAGCGTGAAACAGGGTAGAGGGGACGAGCAGTACTTC
TRBJ2-7 | 15 | NA | few | TRBV18 | CASSTQGGGFAEQYF | TGTGCCAGCTCAACCCAGGGAGGTGGGTTCGCCGAGCAGTACTTC
TRBJ1-2 | 15 | NA | few | TRBV11-2 | CASSLDGRGRNGYTF | TGTGCCAGCAGCTTAGACGGCCGGGGGAGAAATGGCTACACCTTC
TRBJ2-1 | 18 | TRBD2 | many | TRBV7-2 | CASSFDWTSGRADNEQFF | TGTGCCAGCAGCTTCGATTGGACTAGCGGGAGGGCTGACAATGAGCAGTTCTTC
TRBJ1-2 | 14 | NA | NA | TRBV5-1 | CASSPNADRRGYTF | TGCGCCAGCAGCCCAAACGCGGACAGAAGAGGCTACACCTTC
TRBJ2-3 | 16 | TRBD2 | NA | TRBV4-1 | CASSQTLAGGTDTQYF | TGTGCCAGCAGCCAGACCCTAGCGGGCGGGACAGATACGCAGTATTTT
TRBJ1-1 | 13 | NA | few | TRBV7-9 | CASSDRLNTEAFF | TGTGCCAGCAGCGACAGGCTGAACACTGAAGCTTTCTTT
TRBJ1-2 | 15 | NA | few | TRBV25-1 | CASSDLAGGLGGYTF | TGTGCCAGCAGTGACTTGGCGGGGGGGCTAGGCGGCTACACCTTC
TRBJ2-1 | 13 | NA | NA | TRBV11-2 | CASSLGPYNEQFF | TGTGCCAGCAGCTTAGGGCCCTACAATGAGCAGTTCTTC
TRBJ1-2 | 13 | TRBD1 | NA | TRBV5-1 | CASNQYGTGDYTF | TGCGCCAGCAATCAATACGGGACAGGGGACTACACCTTC
TRBJ2-3 | 13 | NA | few | TRBV11-3 | CASSFRTENTQYF | TGTGCCAGCAGCTTTAGGACAGAGAATACGCAGTATTTT
TRBJ2-2 | 13 | TRBD2 | few | TRBV6-1 | CASGGGGTGELFF | TGTGCCAGCGGTGGCGGGGGAACCGGGGAGCTGTTTTTT
TRBJ2-7 | 14 | TRBD1 | NA | TRBV15 | CATSIRTGGYEQYF | TGTGCCACCAGCATACGGACAGGAGGCTACGAGCAGTACTTC
TRBJ2-6 | 19 | TRBD1 | NA | TRBV30 | CAWSGDRAPLSSGANVLTF | TGTGCCTGGAGTGGAGACAGGGCTCCTTTATCCTCTGGGGCCAACGTCCTGACTTTC
TRBJ2-7 | 15 | NA | few | TRBV27 | CASSFGAASSYEQYF | TGTGCCAGCAGTTTTGGAGCAGCGAGCTCCTACGAGCAGTACTTC
TRBJ1-1 | 14 | TRBD1 | few | TRBV11-2 | CASSPTGGYTEAFF | TGTGCCAGCAGCCCGACAGGGGGCTACACTGAAGCTTTCTTT
TRBJ1-1 | 13 | TRBD1 | few | TRBV6-1 | CASSDRAGTEAFF | TGTGCCAGCAGCGACAGGGCTGGCACTGAAGCTTTCTTT
TRBJ2-7 | 11 | NA | NA | TRBV10-3 | CATGGSYEQYF | TGTGCCACCGGGGGTTCCTACGAGCAGTACTTC
TRBJ1-2 | 13 | TRBD1 | few | TRBV13 | CASSEDRDYGYTF | TGTGCCAGCAGTGAGGACAGGGACTATGGCTACACCTTC
TRBJ2-2 | 13 | TRBD1 | few | TRBV5-1 | CASSWTGDGELFF | TGCGCCAGCAGCTGGACAGGGGACGGGGAGCTGTTTTTT
TRBJ2-1 | 14 | NA | NA | TRBV5-6 | CASSIRPQRNEQFF | TGTGCCAGCAGCATTCGACCCCAGAGGAATGAGCAGTTCTTC
TRBJ2-1 | 13 | NA | few | TRBV9 | CASSVLTSAEQFF | TGTGCCAGCAGCGTCCTGACTAGTGCTGAGCAGTTCTTC
TRBJ1-5 | 13 | NA | few | TRBV4-1 | CASSQGGYQPQHF | TGCGCCAGCAGCCAAGGAGGGTATCAGCCCCAGCATTTT
TRBJ1-1 | 14 | NA | NA | TRBV5-1 | CASSLADSVDEAFF | TGCGCCAGCAGCTTGGCGGACAGTGTTGATGAAGCTTTCTTT
TRBJ1-4 | 15 | NA | few | TRBV5-1 | CASSLANSANEKLFF | TGCGCCAGCAGCTTGGCCAACAGTGCAAATGAAAAACTGTTTTTT
TRBJ2-7 | 16 | NA | NA | TRBV9 | CASSVAGGGGRYEQYF | TGTGCCAGCAGCGTAGCCGGGGGAGGGGGACGATACGAGCAGTACTTC
TRBJ1-3 | 14 | NA | few | TRBV9 | CASSVRGVGNTIYF | TGTGCCAGCAGCGTACGGGGGGTTGGAAACACCATATATTTT
TRBJ2-3 | 17 | TRBD2 | few | TRBV7-8 | CASSSLFESGRADTQYF | TGTGCCAGCAGCTCCCTATTTGAGAGCGGGAGGGCAGATACGCAGTATTTT
TRBJ1-5 | 15 | NA | few | TRBV6-1 | CASRAAGSPARPQHF | TGTGCCAGCAGGGCGGCGGGCAGCCCTGCGCGGCCCCAGCATTTT
TRBJ2-2 | 15 | NA | few | TRBV4-2 | CASSPARGLTGELFF | TGTGCCAGCAGCCCTGCTAGGGGTTTGACCGGGGAGCTGTTTTTT
TRBJ2-3 | 15 | TRBD1 | few | TRBV29-1 | CSVADTGGIRDTQYF | TGCAGCGTCGCTGATACAGGGGGCATCAGAGATACGCAGTATTTT
TRBJ1-4 | 14 | TRBD1 | NA | TRBV18 | CASSPTGPNEKLFF | TGTGCCAGCTCACCGACAGGGCCTAATGAAAAACTGTTTTTT
TRBJ1-2 | 14 | NA | NA | TRBV6-1 | CASSEVIAIYGYTF | TGTGCCAGCAGTGAAGTGATTGCTATCTATGGCTACACCTTC